Listed here are 3 T cell receptor beta chains from one sample, sequenced in a study of post-analysis software for immune sequencing data. Unique molecular identifiers had been added to the TCR beta cDNA libraries. TCRdb reanalysed the PCR reads using MiXCR and keeps one entry per CDR3 protein. This table holds about 540,000 distinct CDR3 sequences, about a third found once. Study-wide results and caveats: The study found TRBV5-6, TRBV5-1 and TRBV20-1 among about five TRBV segments more frequent in patients than controls.

Their antigens remain unidentified. Material: blood. These receptors all come from a girl aged 2 to 17 with multiple sclerosis.

Only a few counts were recorded for this clonotype. The genes are TRBV20-1 and TRBJ2-3, with 10 bases identical to TRBD2. V shed 2 bases and J 2 bases; nucleotides not matched to a gene: 7. The V gene's germline CDR1 is DFQATT and CDR2 SNEGSKA (reference sequence). The CDR3 totals 16 residues. CDR3 protein: CSARWVGLAATDTQYF. CDR3 bases: TGCAGTGCTAGATGGGTAGGACTAGCGGCCACAGATACGCAGTATTTT.

This clonotype was recorded a few times. The V call is TRBV20-1, the J call TRBJ2-1, with 12 bases lining up with TRBD2. Germline CDR1 DFQATT, CDR2 SNEGSKA (reference sequence). V trimming: 6 bases; J trimming: 0 bases; junction bases outside the gene matches: 18. The CDR3 covers 20 residues. The CDR3 DNA follows: TGCAGTGCGGGCGGACCGGGACTAGCGGGCCAAAGCTCCTCCTACAATGAGCAGTTCTTC. As protein: CSAGGPGLAGQSSSYNEQFF.

This clonotype was seen many times. The chain joins TRBV20-1 to TRBJ2-7, with 12 bases fitting TRBD2. J lost 6 bases, V lost 5 bases, and 8 bases had no gene match. The CDR3 contains 14 residues. CDR1 and CDR2 from the germline V gene are DFQATT and SNEGSKA (reference sequence). The CDR3 is CSAPTSGGSSEQYF. CDR3 sequence (DNA): TGCAGTGCTCCAACTAGCGGGGGGAGTAGCGAGCAGTACTTC.